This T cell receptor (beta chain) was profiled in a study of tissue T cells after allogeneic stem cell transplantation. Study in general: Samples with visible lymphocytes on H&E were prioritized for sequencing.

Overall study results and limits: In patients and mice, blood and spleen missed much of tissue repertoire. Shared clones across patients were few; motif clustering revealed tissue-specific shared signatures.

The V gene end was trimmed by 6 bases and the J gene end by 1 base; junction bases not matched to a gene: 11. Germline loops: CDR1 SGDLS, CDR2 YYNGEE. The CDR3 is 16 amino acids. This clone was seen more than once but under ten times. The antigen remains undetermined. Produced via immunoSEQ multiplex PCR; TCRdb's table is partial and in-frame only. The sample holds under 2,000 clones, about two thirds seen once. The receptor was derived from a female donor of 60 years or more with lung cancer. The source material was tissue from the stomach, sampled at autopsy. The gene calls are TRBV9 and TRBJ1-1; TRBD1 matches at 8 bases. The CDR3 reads CASTLGTGPQNTEAFF. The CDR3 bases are TGTGCCAGCACCCTAGGGACAGGACCTCAGAACACTGAAGCTTTCTTT.